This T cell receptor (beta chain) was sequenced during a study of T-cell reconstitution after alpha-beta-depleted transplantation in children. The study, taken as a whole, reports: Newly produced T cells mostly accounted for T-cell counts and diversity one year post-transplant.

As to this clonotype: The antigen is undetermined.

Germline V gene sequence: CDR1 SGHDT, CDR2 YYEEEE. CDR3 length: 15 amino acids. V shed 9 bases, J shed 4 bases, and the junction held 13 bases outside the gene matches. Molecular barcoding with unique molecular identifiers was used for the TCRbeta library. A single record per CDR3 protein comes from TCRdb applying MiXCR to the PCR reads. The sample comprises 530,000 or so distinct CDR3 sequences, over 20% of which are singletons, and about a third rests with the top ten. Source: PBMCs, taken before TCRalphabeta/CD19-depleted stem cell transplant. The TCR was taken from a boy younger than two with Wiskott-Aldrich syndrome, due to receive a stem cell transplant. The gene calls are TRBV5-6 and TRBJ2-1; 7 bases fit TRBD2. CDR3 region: CAMGPGLAEYNEQFF. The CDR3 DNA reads TGTGCCATGGGCCCGGGGCTAGCGGAATACAATGAGCAGTTCTTC.